This entry is about one T cell receptor (beta chain). The CDR3 extends over 15 amino acids. V was cut by 1 base and J by 0 bases, with 9 bases left in between. The germline gives CDR1 SEHNR, CDR2 FQNEAQ (reference sequence). Sequencing used immunoSEQ multiplex PCR; TCRdb keeps in-frame clones, though not all of them. The sample contains some 80,000 clones, under 95% of which appear only once. These data belong to a study of blood T cell repertoires in COVID-19. The material sequenced was peripheral blood. The receptor was isolated from a woman aged 80 or over with active or convalescent COVID-19. V and J are TRBV7-9 and TRBJ1-1, with D unresolved. The CDR3 loop reads CASSLGPGMNTEAFF. The CDR3 nucleotides read TGTGCCAGCAGCTTAGGACCAGGAATGAACACTGAAGCTTTCTTT.